The rows below give T cell receptor beta chains drawn from one sample of a study of T cell changes during pregnancy in multiple sclerosis. Repertoires were generated with immunoSEQ multiplex PCR, while TCRdb's copy carries only in-frame clones and drops some. The sample contains just over 90,000 clones, about nine tenths of which appear only once. Sequencing was performed on peripheral blood, taken after pregnancy. All receptors derive from a female donor in good health, enrolled as a control in a pregnancy study. The CDR3 runs from the conserved cysteine through the conserved F or W. A D gene is named only where the DNA matches it firmly. Not all rows give a size; the values are once, few, many and, for expanded clones, a class.

clone_size	j_call	d_call	v_call	cdr3_nt	cdr3_aa
NA	TRBJ1-6	TRBD1	TRBV11-2	TGTGCCAGCAGCCAGCCGGGACAGGGGGCTTCACCCCTCCACTTT	CASSQPGQGASPLHF
NA	TRBJ2-1	TRBD2	TRBV7-8	TGTGCCAGCAGCTTAGTCGGGGGGACCACCGGCAATGAGCAGTTCTTC	CASSLVGGTTGNEQFF
once	TRBJ1-2	NA	TRBV4-3	TGCGCCAGCAGCCAACAGGGTGAGAACTATGGCTACACCTTC	CASSQQGENYGYTF
NA	TRBJ1-1	TRBD1	TRBV7-9	TGTGCCAGCAGCTCACGCGGGACAGTTTCCCCTAACACTGAAGCTTTCTTT	CASSSRGTVSPNTEAFF
NA	TRBJ2-3	TRBD2	TRBV18	TGTGCCAGCTCACCACTGAGCGGGGGGACGACAGATACGCAGTATTTT	CASSPLSGGTTDTQYF
NA	TRBJ1-1	NA	TRBV7-9	TGTGCCAGCAGCTTAGAAGGCGGAGCTTTCTTT	CASSLEGGAFF
NA	TRBJ1-5	NA	TRBV4-1	TGCGCCAGCAGCCAAGATCCCCAGCAGCCCCAGCATTTT	CASSQDPQQPQHF
NA	TRBJ1-3	TRBD1	TRBV4-1	TGCGCCAGCAGCCAAACGACAGGGACTTACACCATATATTTT	CASSQTTGTYTIYF
NA	TRBJ2-1	NA	TRBV7-9	TGTGCCAGCAGGAGTGGGGCAGGGGATTTTTTGGAGCAGTTCTTC	CASRSGAGDFLEQFF
NA	TRBJ1-3	NA	TRBV5-5	TGTGCCAGCAGCTTGGGAGTTGGTTCCCCCCTGTCTGGAAACACCATATATTTT	CASSLGVGSPLSGNTIYF
NA	TRBJ1-5	NA	TRBV7-9	TGTGCCAGCAGCCCCTTGCGGGGGGGCGGCAATCAGCCCCAGCATTTT	CASSPLRGGGNQPQHF
NA	TRBJ1-4	TRBD1	TRBV2	TGTGCCAGCAGGCGGGGACAGGGTGAGGAAAAACTGTTTTTT	CASRRGQGEEKLFF
NA	TRBJ2-2	NA	TRBV5-1	TGCGCCAGCAGTTATACAGGCTCACGGTTAACCGGGGAGCTGTTTTTT	CASSYTGSRLTGELFF
NA	TRBJ1-2	NA	TRBV27	TGTGCCAGCAGGGGGACGGGGGGACCCTATGGCTACACCTTC	CASRGTGGPYGYTF
NA	TRBJ1-1	TRBD1	TRBV7-8	TGTGCCAGCAGCTTAGATGGGGACAGGGGGAGGATAGGTGCTTTCTTT	CASSLDGDRGRIGAFF
NA	TRBJ2-3	NA	TRBV11-2	TGTGCCAGCAGCTTGGGTAGCGTCACAGATACGCAGTATTTT	CASSLGSVTDTQYF
NA	TRBJ2-5	NA	TRBV29-1	TGCAGCGTTGACTTCAGGGTCCAAGAGACCCAGTACTTC	CSVDFRVQETQYF
NA	TRBJ1-1	NA	TRBV2	TGTGCCAGCCAGGTCATGAACACTGAAGCTTTCTTT	CASQVMNTEAFF
NA	TRBJ2-2	NA	TRBV7-3	TGTGCCAGCAGCTTTAGGAACACCGGGGAGCTGTTTTTT	CASSFRNTGELFF
NA	TRBJ1-4	NA	TRBV30	TGTGCCTGGAGTTCAACAACTAATGAAAAACTGTTTTTT	CAWSSTTNEKLFF
NA	TRBJ1-1	TRBD1	TRBV4-3	TGCGCCAGCAGCCAAGGCCACAGGGGCACTGAAGCTTTCTTT	CASSQGHRGTEAFF
NA	TRBJ1-5	NA	TRBV6-1	TGTGCCAGCAGTGATCCTGATGGGGGGGCTTGGCAGCCCCAGCATTTT	CASSDPDGGAWQPQHF
NA	TRBJ2-3	TRBD1	TRBV18	TGTGCCAGCTCGCGACAGGGGGCGAGCACAGATACGCAGTATTTT	CASSRQGASTDTQYF
NA	TRBJ2-1	TRBD2	TRBV10-2	TGCGCCAGCACGAGGACTAGCGGGGGAAATGAGCAGTTCTTC	CASTRTSGGNEQFF
once	TRBJ1-6	NA	TRBV27	TGTGCCAGCAGTTTAGTGATGGGGCTAGCGGATTCACCCCTCCACTTT	CASSLVMGLADSPLHF
NA	TRBJ2-1	TRBD2	TRBV18	TGTGCCAGCTCACCTCTAGCGGGGGGTGAGCAGTTCTTC	CASSPLAGGEQFF
few	TRBJ1-3	NA	TRBV7-3	TGTGCCAGCAGCTTAACCGGTACTGGAAACACCATATATTTT	CASSLTGTGNTIYF
NA	TRBJ1-6	NA	TRBV27	TGTGCCAGCAGTTTATTACAAACTAGGAGCTCCTATAATTCACCCCTCCACTTT	CASSLLQTRSSYNSPLHF
NA	TRBJ2-3	TRBD2	TRBV7-2	TGTGCCAGCAGCTTAGCTTCCGCGGGGGCAGATACGCAGTATTTT	CASSLASAGADTQYF
NA	TRBJ2-5	TRBD1	TRBV19	TGTGCCACGCGTAACGTCGACAGGGGTGAGACCCAGTACTTC	CATRNVDRGETQYF
NA	TRBJ1-1	NA	TRBV7-9	TGTGCCAGCAGCTTAGGCGGTTACCAAGCTTTCTTT	CASSLGGYQAFF
NA	TRBJ2-3	TRBD1	TRBV7-9	TGTGCCAGCGGGGACAGGGGACACTATTTT	CASGDRGHYF
NA	TRBJ1-2	NA	TRBV21-1	TGTGCCAGCAGCAAAGGAACGGACAGGGGTCGGCTGGGCCACTATGGCTACACCTTC	CASSKGTDRGRLGHYGYTF
once	TRBJ1-2	NA	TRBV18	TGTGCCAGCTCACCCAGATTAGAACAGCAGGGGAACTATGGCTACACCTTC	CASSPRLEQQGNYGYTF
NA	TRBJ2-5	NA	TRBV30	TGTGCCTGGACGTTGGCAGGCGAAAGGGGGACCCAGTACTTC	CAWTLAGERGTQYF
NA	TRBJ2-1	NA	TRBV10-3	TGTGCCATCAGTGAGTCCACTGGGGGGAATGAGCAGTTCTTC	CAISESTGGNEQFF
NA	TRBJ2-3	TRBD2	TRBV28	TGTGCCAGCAGTTTGTCGGGGGGTCTCACAGATACGCAGTATTTT	CASSLSGGLTDTQYF
NA	TRBJ2-1	TRBD2	TRBV5-1	TGCGCCAGCAGCTCCGGGAGGGCCGATTACAATGAGCAGTTCTTC	CASSSGRADYNEQFF
NA	TRBJ2-3	TRBD2	TRBV5-6	TGTGCCAGCAGCTTTAGGACTAGCAGTACAGATACGCAGTATTTT	CASSFRTSSTDTQYF
once	TRBJ2-7	NA	TRBV6-5	TGTGCCAGCAGTTACGGGGCGGGGTCGGAGCAGTACTTC	CASSYGAGSEQYF
NA	TRBJ1-3	NA	TRBV6-1	TGTGCCAGCATGAAGGGGGACCCTGGAAACACCATATATTTT	CASMKGDPGNTIYF
NA	TRBJ2-2	TRBD1	TRBV7-9	TGTGCCAGCAGCTTACGGGACAGGAACACCGGGGAGCTGTTTTTT	CASSLRDRNTGELFF
NA	TRBJ2-1	TRBD1	TRBV7-3	TGTGCCAGCAGCAAGGGACAGGGGGCCAATGAGCAGTTCTTC	CASSKGQGANEQFF
NA	TRBJ1-4	NA	TRBV5-1	TGCGCCAGCAGCTTGTCAGGGTTCGGGGAAAAACTGTTTTTT	CASSLSGFGEKLFF